This note documents a single T cell receptor beta chain sequence. The donors were members of the roughly 120-subject validation cohort (separate from the approximately 670-subject first cohort). TCRdb's table, derived via immunoSEQ multiplex PCR, lists solely in-frame clones and lacks some. The profile shows around 150,000 clones, about 90% of them singletons. The data originate from a study of cytomegalovirus exposure and HLA in healthy donors. Study in general: Both the roughly 120 validation repertoires and the 550 to 750 first-cohort repertoires used the same platform, as reported by a later analysis.

V gave up 0 bases and J gave up 4 bases, with 10 bases separating them. This CDR3 contains 15 residues. The V gene's germline CDR1 is SGHTA and CDR2 FQGTGA. This clonotype was obtained from a man younger than 35 in good health and CMV-seropositive. The sample comprised PBMCs. This chain links TRBV7-3 with TRBJ2-1; a possible D gene is TRBD2 (6 bases). The DNA of the CDR3 is TGTGCCAGCAGCTTAACCTCCGGGACTTACAATGAGCAGTTCTTC. Translating it yields CASSLTSGTYNEQFF.